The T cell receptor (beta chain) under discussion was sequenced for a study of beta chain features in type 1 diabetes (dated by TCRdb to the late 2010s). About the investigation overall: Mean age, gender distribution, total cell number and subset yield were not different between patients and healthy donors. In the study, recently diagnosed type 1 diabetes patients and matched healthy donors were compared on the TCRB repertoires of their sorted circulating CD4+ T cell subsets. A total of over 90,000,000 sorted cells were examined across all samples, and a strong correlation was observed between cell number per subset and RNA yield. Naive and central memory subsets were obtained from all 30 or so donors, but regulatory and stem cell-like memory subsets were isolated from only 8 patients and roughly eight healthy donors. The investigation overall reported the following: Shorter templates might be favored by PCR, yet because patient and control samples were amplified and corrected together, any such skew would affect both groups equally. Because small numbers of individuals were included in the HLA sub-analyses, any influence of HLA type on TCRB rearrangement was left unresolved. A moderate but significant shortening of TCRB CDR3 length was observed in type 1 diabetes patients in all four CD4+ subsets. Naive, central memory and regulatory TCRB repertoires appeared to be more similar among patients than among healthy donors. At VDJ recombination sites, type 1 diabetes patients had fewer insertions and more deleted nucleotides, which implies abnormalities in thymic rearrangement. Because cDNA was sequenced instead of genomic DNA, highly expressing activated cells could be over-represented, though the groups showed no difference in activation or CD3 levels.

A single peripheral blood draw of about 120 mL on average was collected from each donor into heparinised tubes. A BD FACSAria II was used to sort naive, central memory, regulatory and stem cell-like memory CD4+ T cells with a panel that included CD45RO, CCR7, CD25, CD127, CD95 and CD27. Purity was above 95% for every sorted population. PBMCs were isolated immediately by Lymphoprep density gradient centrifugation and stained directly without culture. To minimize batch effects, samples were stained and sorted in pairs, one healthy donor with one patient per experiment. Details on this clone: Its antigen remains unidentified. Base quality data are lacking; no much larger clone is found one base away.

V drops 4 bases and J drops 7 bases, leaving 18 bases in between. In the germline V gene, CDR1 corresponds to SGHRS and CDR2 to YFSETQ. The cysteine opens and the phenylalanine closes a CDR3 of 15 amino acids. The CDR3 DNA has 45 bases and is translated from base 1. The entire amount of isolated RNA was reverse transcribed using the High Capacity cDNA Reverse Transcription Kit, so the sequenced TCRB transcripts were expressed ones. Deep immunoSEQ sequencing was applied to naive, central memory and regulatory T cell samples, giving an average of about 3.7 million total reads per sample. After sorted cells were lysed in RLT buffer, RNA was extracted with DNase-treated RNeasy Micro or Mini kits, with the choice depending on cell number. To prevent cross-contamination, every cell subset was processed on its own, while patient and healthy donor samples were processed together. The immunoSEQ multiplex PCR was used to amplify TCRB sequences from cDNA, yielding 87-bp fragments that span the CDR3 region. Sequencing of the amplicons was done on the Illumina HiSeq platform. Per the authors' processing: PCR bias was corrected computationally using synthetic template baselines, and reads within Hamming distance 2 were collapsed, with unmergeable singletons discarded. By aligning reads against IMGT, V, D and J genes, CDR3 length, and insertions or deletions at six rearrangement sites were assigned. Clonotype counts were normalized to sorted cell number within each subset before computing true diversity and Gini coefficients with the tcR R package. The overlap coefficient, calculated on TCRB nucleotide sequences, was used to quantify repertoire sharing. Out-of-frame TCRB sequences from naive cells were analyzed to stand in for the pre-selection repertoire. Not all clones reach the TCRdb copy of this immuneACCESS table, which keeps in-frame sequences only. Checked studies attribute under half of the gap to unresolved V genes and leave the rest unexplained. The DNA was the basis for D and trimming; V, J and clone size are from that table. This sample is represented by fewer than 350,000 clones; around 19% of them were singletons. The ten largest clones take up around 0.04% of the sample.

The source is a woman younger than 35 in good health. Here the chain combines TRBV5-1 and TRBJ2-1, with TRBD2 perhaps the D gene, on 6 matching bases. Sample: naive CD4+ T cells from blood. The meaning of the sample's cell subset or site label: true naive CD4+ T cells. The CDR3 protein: CASSRQTGVANEQFF. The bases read TGCGCCAGCAGCCGTCAAACGGGAGTAGCAAATGAGCAGTTCTTC.